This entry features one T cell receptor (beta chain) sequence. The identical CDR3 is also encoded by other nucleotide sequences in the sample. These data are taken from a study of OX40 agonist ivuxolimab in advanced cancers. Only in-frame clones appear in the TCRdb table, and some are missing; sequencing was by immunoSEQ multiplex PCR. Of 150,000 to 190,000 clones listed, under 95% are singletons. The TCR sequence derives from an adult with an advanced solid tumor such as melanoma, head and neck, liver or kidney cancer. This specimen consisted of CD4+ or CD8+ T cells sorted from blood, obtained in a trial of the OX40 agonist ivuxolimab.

The CDR3 region has the DNA TGTGCCAGTAGTATGCAGGGGGGGAATCAGCCCCAGCATTTT. Amino acids: CASSMQGGNQPQHF. This rearrangement joins TRBV19 to TRBJ1-5; 7 bases are a match to TRBD1. V was pared by 3 bases and J by 4 bases, with 3 bases of the junction left unmatched. This CDR3 is 14 amino acids long. Germline V gene lookup returns CDR1 LNHDA and CDR2 SQIVND (reference sequence).